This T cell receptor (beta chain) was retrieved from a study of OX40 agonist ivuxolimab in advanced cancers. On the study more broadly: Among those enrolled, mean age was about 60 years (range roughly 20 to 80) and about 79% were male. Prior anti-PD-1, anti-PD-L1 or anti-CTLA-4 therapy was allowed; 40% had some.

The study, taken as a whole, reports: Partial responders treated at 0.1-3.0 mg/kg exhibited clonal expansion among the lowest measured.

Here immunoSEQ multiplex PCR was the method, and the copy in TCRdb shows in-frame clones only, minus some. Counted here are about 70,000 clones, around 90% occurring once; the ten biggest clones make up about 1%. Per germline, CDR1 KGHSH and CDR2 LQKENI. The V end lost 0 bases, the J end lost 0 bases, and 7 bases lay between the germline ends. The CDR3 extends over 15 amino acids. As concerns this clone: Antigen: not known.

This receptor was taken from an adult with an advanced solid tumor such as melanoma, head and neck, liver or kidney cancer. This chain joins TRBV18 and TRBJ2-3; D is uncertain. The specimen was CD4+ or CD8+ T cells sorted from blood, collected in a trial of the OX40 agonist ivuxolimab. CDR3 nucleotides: TGTGCCAGCTCACCACCCCAGCAGAGCACAGATACGCAGTATTTT. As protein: CASSPPQQSTDTQYF.